This T cell receptor (beta chain) was identified during a study of blood T cells in healthy people across ages. General observations from the study: Naive CD4+ cell counts and diversity both ran higher in long-lived than in aged donors.

Next came a second PCR, run for roughly 6 to 11 cycles, which used a sample-barcoded 5' primer along with a J-beta primer mix. TCRdb redid the calling of the 5' RACE reads with MiXCR, one entry per CDR3 protein. Of hundreds of thousands of distinct CDR3 sequences listed, around 28% are singletons. Germline-derived CDR1 and CDR2 are MNHEY and SVGAGI. The CDR3 spans 13 residues. The people who gave samples were healthy Caucasians from Russia, aged roughly 6 to 100. At least 6.5 million PBMCs were isolated per sample. Extraction yielded at least 5 micrograms of total RNA per sample. This clonotype was counted a single time. What it recognizes is unknown. Germline and junction disagree at one end, which may indicate a read error.

The TCR originated in a woman of 80 years or more in good health. Source material: blood. This chain joins TRBV6-5 and TRBJ1-2; tentative D call: TRBD1 (5 bases). This chain's CDR3 is CASSSGRGTGYAF. The DNA of the CDR3 is TGTGCCAGCAGTTCCGGCCGGGGGACTGGCTACGCCTTC.